This TCR beta chain was documented in a study of T cells expressing NK-cell markers. The CDR3 has 12 amino acids. The germline V gene has CDR1 MNHEY and CDR2 SVGAGI. TCRdb processed the 5' RACE reads again and assigns one entry to each CDR3 protein, with no DNA. The sample data list about 550,000 distinct CDR3 sequences. Sequences were obtained from blood T cells: a sorted CD56 or NKG2C T cell subset, CD4+ or CD8+ T cells, or bulk PBMC T cells (not recorded which). This chain uses TRBV6-5 with TRBJ2-3; checking the TCRdb D call of TRBD1 is not possible without DNA. The receptor was derived from a man between 18 and 35 years old in good health. This CDR3 is CASSLQGGTQYF.